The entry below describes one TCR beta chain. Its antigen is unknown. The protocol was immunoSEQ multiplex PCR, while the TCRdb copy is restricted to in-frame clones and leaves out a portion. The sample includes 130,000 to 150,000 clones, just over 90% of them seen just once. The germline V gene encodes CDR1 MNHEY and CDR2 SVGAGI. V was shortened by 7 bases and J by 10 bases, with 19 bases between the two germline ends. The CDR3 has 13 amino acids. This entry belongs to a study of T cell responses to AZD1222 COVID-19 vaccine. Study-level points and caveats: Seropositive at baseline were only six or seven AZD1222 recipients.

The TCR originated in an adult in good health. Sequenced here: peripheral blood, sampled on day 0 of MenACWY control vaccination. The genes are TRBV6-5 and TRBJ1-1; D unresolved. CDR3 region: CASTLDPRGVAFF. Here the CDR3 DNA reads TGTGCCAGCACTCTCGACCCTAGAGGAGTAGCTTTCTTT.